This TCR beta chain was captured in a study of blood T cell repertoires in COVID-19. This clone came up a few times. CDR3 size: 12 residues. Germline CDR1 reads SGHTA; CDR2 reads FQGTGA. Trimming removed 4 bases from V and 5 bases from J, with 8 bases in between. Data came from immunoSEQ multiplex PCR; TCRdb stores just in-frame clones and leaves some out. This sample has 150,000 to 200,000 clones; approximately 79% occur once, and the top ten carry under 20%. This chain joins TRBV7-3 and TRBJ1-2; the D gene is possibly TRBD1 (6 bases). The sequencing input was PBMCs or T cells enriched from blood (not recorded which). This clonotype was obtained from a woman between 65 and 79 years old in a cohort exposed to, infected with or recovered from COVID-19 (not recorded which). CDR3: CASSSDRYGYTF. The CDR3 DNA reads as TGTGCCAGCAGCTCCGACAGGTATGGCTACACCTTC.